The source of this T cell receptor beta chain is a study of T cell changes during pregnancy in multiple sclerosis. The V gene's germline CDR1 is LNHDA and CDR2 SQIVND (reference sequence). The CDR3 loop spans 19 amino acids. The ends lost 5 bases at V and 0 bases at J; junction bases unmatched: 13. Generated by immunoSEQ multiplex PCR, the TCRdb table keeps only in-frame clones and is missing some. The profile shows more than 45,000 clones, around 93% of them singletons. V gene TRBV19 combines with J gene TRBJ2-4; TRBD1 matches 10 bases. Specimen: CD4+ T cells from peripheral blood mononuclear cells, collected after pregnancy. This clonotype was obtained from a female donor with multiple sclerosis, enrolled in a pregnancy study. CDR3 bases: TGTGCCAGTAGTTCCGACAGGGGGCCAACCCCGCTAGCCAAAAACATTCAGTACTTC. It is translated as CASSSDRGPTPLAKNIQYF.